The source of this TCR beta chain is a study of PD-1 blockade in classical Hodgkin lymphoma. The CDR3 loop spans 17 amino acids. CDR1 and CDR2 from the germline V gene are SGDLS and YYNGEE. With V trimmed by 0 bases and J by 9 bases, 13 bases remained unmatched. Time point denoted: cycle 4 day 1 (C4D1), after 6 weeks of nivolumab. All trial patients relapsed after autologous stem cell transplantation. Sequencing used immunoSEQ multiplex PCR; TCRdb keeps in-frame clones, though not all of them. The sample shows some 20,000 clones, approximately 80% of them seen only once. This clonotype originated in a human donor with classical Hodgkin lymphoma. The starting material was peripheral blood mononuclear cells (PBMCs), obtained before the fourth cycle of nivolumab. This chain connects TRBV9 to TRBJ2-1; 9 positions agree with TRBD1. This CDR3 reads CASSVAPLLDRGFEQFF. CDR3 sequence (DNA): TGTGCCAGCAGCGTAGCCCCGCTTTTGGACAGGGGCTTTGAGCAGTTCTTC.